The 15 T cell receptor beta chains below all came from one sample that was sequenced in a study of cytomegalovirus exposure and HLA in healthy donors. 60 Vbeta and 13 Jbeta primers were used in PCR. Sequencing used immunoSEQ multiplex PCR; TCRdb keeps in-frame clones, though not all of them. The table records 90,000 to 110,000 clones, roughly 79% of them present only once. Input material: PBMCs. These receptors were taken from a woman aged 25 to 45 in good health and CMV-seronegative.

J is TRBJ2-1 and V is TRBV27; D not resolved. The CDR3 is 14 residues long. Trimming pared 5 bases from V and 8 bases from J, leaving 16 bases between. Germline CDR1 and CDR2: MNHEY and SMNVEV (reference sequence). CDR3 in amino acids: CASSPLPRTDEQFF. For the CDR3, the DNA is TGTGCCAGCAGTCCCCTACCCCGTACGGATGAGCAGTTCTTC.

The chain joins TRBV10-3 to TRBJ2-3; D possibly corresponds to TRBD2 (6 bases). The CDR3 spans 17 residues. Germline V gene data show CDR1 as ENHRY and CDR2 as SYGVKD. In nucleotides, the CDR3 is TGTGCAGGGAGTGGGGCCGGGGGAGTGGGGAGCACAGATACGCAGTATTTT. Protein sequence: CAGSGAGGVGSTDTQYF.

The rearrangement uses TRBV5-4 and TRBJ2-3; D is uncertain. Trimming left V 1 base short and J 2 bases short, with 5 bases between. From germline, CDR1 is SGHNT and CDR2 YYREEE (reference sequence). The CDR3 sequence is 13 residues long. The CDR3 loop reads CASSLLNTDTQYF. The CDR3 DNA follows: TGTGCCAGCAGCTTGCTTAACACAGATACGCAGTATTTT.

J is TRBJ2-1 and V is TRBV21-1; the table gives TRBD1 as D, unverified against the DNA. TRBV21-1 is tagged as a pseudogene. There are 16 residues in the CDR3. DNA of the CDR3: TGTGCCAGCAGCAAACAGGACAAACCTTCCTACAATGAGCAGTTCTTC. The encoded protein is CASSKQDKPSYNEQFF.

The J gene is TRBJ2-1, the V gene TRBV6-4; D is undetermined. With 3 bases removed from V and 1 base from J, the gap between germline ends came to 7 bases. This CDR3 is built from 14 residues. The V gene's germline CDR1 is MRHNA and CDR2 SNTAGT. CDR3 amino acids: CASSEESSYNEQFF. CDR3 in DNA: TGTGCCAGCAGTGAGGAGAGTTCCTACAATGAGCAGTTCTTC.

This clone was picked up a small number of times. The V call is TRBV29-1, the J call TRBJ2-5; TRBD2 agrees at 7 bases. With 1 base clipped from V and 1 base from J, the junction kept 3 bases outside the gene matches. The CDR3 has 14 amino acids. Germline V lookup: CDR1 SQVTM, CDR2 ANQGSEA. CDR3 nucleotides: TGCAGCGTTGAAGGGGCTAGCGGCCAAGAGACCCAGTACTTC. Translation: CSVEGASGQETQYF. Combining the CDR3 with reference TRBV29-1 and TRBJ2-5 gives the whole variable domain SAVISQKPSRDICQRGTSLTIQCQVDSQVTMMFWYRQQPGQSLTLIATANQGSEATYESGFVIDKFPISRPNLTFSTLTVSNMSPEDSSIYLCSVEGASGQETQYFGPGTRLLVL.

In this sample, this clone turned up once. The V gene is TRBV30, the J gene TRBJ1-5; TRBD1 aligns across 7 bases. Trimming took 2 bases from V and 0 from J; bases not matched to a gene: 1. The CDR3 has 14 residues. The V gene's germline CDR1 is GTSNPN and CDR2 SVGIG (reference sequence). The DNA of the CDR3 is TGTGCCTGGAGTTGGGACAGTAGCAATCAGCCCCAGCATTTT. As protein: CAWSWDSSNQPQHF.

The rearrangement joins TRBV6-1 to TRBJ1-2, with TRBD1 matching over 9 bases. Germline V gene lookup returns CDR1 MNHNS and CDR2 SASEGT. The CDR3 runs to 14 residues. J was trimmed by 7 bases and V by 6 bases; bases with no gene match: 9. The CDR3 DNA sequence: TGTGCCAGCAGAGAAACAGGGGGCGACCGTGGCTACACCTTC. Translation gives CASRETGGDRGYTF.

The chain employs TRBV4-1 and TRBJ2-7; tentatively, D is TRBD1 (6 bases). The CDR3 has 15 amino acids. Germline CDR1 MGHRA, CDR2 YSYEKL. Trimming cost V 4 bases and J 4 bases, with 17 bases left between them. The CDR3 DNA reads as TGCGCCAGCAGCCTCAAACAGGGAAGGTTTTACGAGCAGTACTTC. It specifies CASSLKQGRFYEQYF.

V gene TRBV27 combines with J gene TRBJ2-3; D possibly corresponds to TRBD2 (6 bases). Between the trimmed V and J ends, which lost 2 bases and 6 bases, there was a span of 15 bases. CDR1 and CDR2 from the germline V gene are MNHEY and SMNVEV (reference sequence). The CDR3 is made up of 15 amino acids. CDR3 DNA sequence: TGTGCCAGCAGTTTAATGGCACTAGCAGCCGATACGCAGTATTTT. Amino acid sequence: CASSLMALAADTQYF.

The chain is built from TRBV30 and TRBJ2-1, with 10 bases fitting TRBD2. CDR1 and CDR2 (germline): GTSNPN, SVGIG (reference sequence). This CDR3 is 13 amino acids long. Trimming at V came to 8 bases and at J to 3 bases, leaving 4 bases not matched to a gene. The CDR3 DNA is TGTGCCCGCGGGACTAGCGTCTACAATGAGCAGTTCTTC. Translated, it gives CARGTSVYNEQFF.

The chain joins TRBV12-5 to TRBJ2-1; D not certain. Trimming stripped 2 bases from V and 0 bases from J, with 5 bases between. CDR1 and CDR2 (germline): LGHNT, FRNRAP. This CDR3 has 14 residues. In DNA form, the CDR3 reads TGTGCTAGTGGTTTGACCAGCTCCTACAATGAGCAGTTCTTC. Its protein product is CASGLTSSYNEQFF. The complete variable domain, with remaining parts taken from reference TRBV12-5 and TRBJ2-1, reads DARVTQTPRHKVTEMGQEVTMRCQPILGHNTVFWYRQTMMQGLELLAYFRNRAPLDDSGMPKDRFSAEMPDATLATLKIQPSEPRDSAVYFCASGLTSSYNEQFFGPGTRLTVL.

The J gene is TRBJ2-5, the V gene TRBV7-2; D call uncertain. The CDR3 sequence is 13 residues long. The V end was cut by 5 bases, the J end by 5 bases, with 12 bases between. The germline V gene has CDR1 SGHTA and CDR2 FQGNSA. The CDR3 loop is CASSRPVLETQYF. The CDR3 nucleotides read TGTGCCAGCAGCCGTCCCGTCCTGGAGACCCAGTACTTC.

V is TRBV28 and J is TRBJ2-7; D gene unclear. The germline V and J ends were trimmed by 4 bases and 2 bases, with 6 bases remaining between them. CDR1 is MDHEN and CDR2 is SYDVKM in the germline V gene. The CDR3 covers 12 residues. The CDR3 DNA reads TGTGCCAGCAGTTCCCCTCCCTACGAGCAGTACTTC. Amino acid sequence: CASSSPPYEQYF.

The rearrangement joins TRBV7-6 to TRBJ2-7; D possibly corresponds to TRBD2 (5 bases). The CDR3 runs to 15 residues. The germline V and J ends were trimmed by 1 base and 3 bases, with 13 bases remaining between them. Germline-derived CDR1 and CDR2 are SGHVS and FNYEAQ. CDR3 nucleotides: TGTGCCAGCAGCTTAGAGCCGGGATACGACTACGAGCAGTACTTC. Translation: CASSLEPGYDYEQYF.